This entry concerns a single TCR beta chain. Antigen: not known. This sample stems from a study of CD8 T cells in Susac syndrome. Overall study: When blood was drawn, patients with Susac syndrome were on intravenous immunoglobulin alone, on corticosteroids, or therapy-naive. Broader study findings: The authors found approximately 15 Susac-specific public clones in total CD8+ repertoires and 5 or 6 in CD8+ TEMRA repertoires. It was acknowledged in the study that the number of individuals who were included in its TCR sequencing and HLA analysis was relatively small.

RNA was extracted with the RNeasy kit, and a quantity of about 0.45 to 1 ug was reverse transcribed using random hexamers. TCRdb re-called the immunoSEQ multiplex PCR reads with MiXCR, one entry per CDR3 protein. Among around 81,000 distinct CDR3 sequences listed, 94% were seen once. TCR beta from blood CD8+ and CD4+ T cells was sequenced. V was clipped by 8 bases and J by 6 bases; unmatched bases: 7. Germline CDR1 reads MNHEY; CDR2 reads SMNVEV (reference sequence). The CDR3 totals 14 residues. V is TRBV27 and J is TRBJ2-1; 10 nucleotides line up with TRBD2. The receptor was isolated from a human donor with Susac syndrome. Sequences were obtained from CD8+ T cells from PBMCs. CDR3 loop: CASSSGTSANEQFF. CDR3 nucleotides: TGTGCCAGCTCTTCCGGGACTAGCGCCAATGAGCAGTTCTTC.